The rows below give T cell receptor beta chains drawn from one sample of a study of cytomegalovirus exposure and HLA in healthy donors. The table came from immunoSEQ multiplex PCR; TCRdb's copy has only in-frame clones and leaves some out. The sample holds 100,000 or so clones; roughly 66% are singletons and the top ten take under 2.5%. The sample comprised PBMCs. These receptors were obtained from a man aged 25 to 40 in good health and CMV-seronegative. CDR3s include the opening cysteine and the closing phenylalanine or tryptophan. The order of the fields is J gene, V gene, CDR3 length, clone size, D gene, CDR3 DNA, CDR3 protein. The D gene is left open where the match is weak. Some rows have no size entry. The others give once, few or many, or a class for an expanded clone.

j_gene: TRBJ1-1; v_gene: TRBV5-6; len: 14; abundance: -; d_gene: -; CDR3nt: TGTGCCAGCAGCCGGGGATCTTTGAACACTGAAGCTTTCTTT; CDR3aa: CASSRGSLNTEAFF
j_gene: TRBJ2-7; v_gene: TRBV30; len: 12; abundance: -; d_gene: -; CDR3nt: TGTGCCTGGAGTGCCGGTAAATACGAGCAGTACTTC; CDR3aa: CAWSAGKYEQYF
j_gene: TRBJ1-4; v_gene: TRBV5-1; len: 13; abundance: once; d_gene: -; CDR3nt: TGCGCCAGCAGCTTGACAGTTAATGAAAAACTGTTTTTT; CDR3aa: CASSLTVNEKLFF
j_gene: TRBJ2-2; v_gene: TRBV5-4; len: 15; abundance: -; d_gene: TRBD1; CDR3nt: TGTGCCAGCAGCCTACAGGGGGCTTCCGCCGGGGAGCTGTTTTTT; CDR3aa: CASSLQGASAGELFF
j_gene: TRBJ1-2; v_gene: TRBV19; len: 19; abundance: few; d_gene: TRBD1; CDR3nt: TGTGCCAGTAGATACACCTCCCGGGACAGGGCTATTTTCTCTTATGGCTACACCTTC; CDR3aa: CASRYTSRDRAIFSYGYTF
j_gene: TRBJ2-1; v_gene: TRBV7-3; len: 16; abundance: -; d_gene: TRBD1; CDR3nt: TGTGCCAGCAGCCCAAGGACAGGGGGCTATTTTGGTGAGCAGTTCTTC; CDR3aa: CASSPRTGGYFGEQFF
j_gene: TRBJ2-7; v_gene: TRBV5-6; len: 13; abundance: -; d_gene: -; CDR3nt: TGTGCCAGCAGCATCAACCAGGGCGCCGAGCAGTACTTC; CDR3aa: CASSINQGAEQYF
j_gene: TRBJ1-4; v_gene: TRBV18; len: 13; abundance: -; d_gene: -; CDR3nt: TGTGCCAGCTCACCACGGGGCCCTGAAAAACTGTTTTTT; CDR3aa: CASSPRGPEKLFF
j_gene: TRBJ2-1; v_gene: TRBV19; len: 15; abundance: -; d_gene: TRBD2; CDR3nt: TGTGCCAGTAGTATGACAGCGGGGAATCACAATGAGCAGTTCTTC; CDR3aa: CASSMTAGNHNEQFF
j_gene: TRBJ1-4; v_gene: TRBV7-2; len: 15; abundance: few; d_gene: TRBD1; CDR3nt: TGTGCCAGCAGCCGGGGGACAGGTACAGGGGAAAAACTGTTTTTT; CDR3aa: CASSRGTGTGEKLFF
j_gene: TRBJ2-5; v_gene: TRBV14; len: 14; abundance: -; d_gene: -; CDR3nt: TGTGCCAGCAGCCAGAGGCCAAACTGGGAGACCCAGTACTTC; CDR3aa: CASSQRPNWETQYF
j_gene: TRBJ1-2; v_gene: TRBV4-2; len: 14; abundance: few; d_gene: -; CDR3nt: TGTGCCAGCAGCCAACTGGGGCGCGACTATGGCTACACCTTC; CDR3aa: CASSQLGRDYGYTF
j_gene: TRBJ2-2; v_gene: TRBV4-2; len: 16; abundance: -; d_gene: -; CDR3nt: TGTGCCAGCAGCCCTCAAGAATTCGGGAGTCCCGAGGAGCTGTTTTTT; CDR3aa: CASSPQEFGSPEELFF
j_gene: TRBJ2-3; v_gene: TRBV19; len: 15; abundance: few; d_gene: -; CDR3nt: TGTGCCAGTAGTATAGCGCGTAGTGGGCCAGATACGCAGTATTTT; CDR3aa: CASSIARSGPDTQYF
j_gene: TRBJ1-5; v_gene: TRBV28; len: 15; abundance: -; d_gene: -; CDR3nt: TGTGCCAGCAAGCAACAGGGAGCAAAGGGACCACCCCAGCATTTT; CDR3aa: CASKQQGAKGPPQHF
j_gene: TRBJ1-1; v_gene: TRBV7-9; len: 13; abundance: few; d_gene: -; CDR3nt: TGTGCCAGCAGCCTCGACAGGACCGATGAAGCTTTCTTT; CDR3aa: CASSLDRTDEAFF
j_gene: TRBJ1-5; v_gene: TRBV28; len: 16; abundance: -; d_gene: -; CDR3nt: TGTGCCAGCAGTCTTCTCGGGGGGGGTGGCAATCAGCCCCAGCATTTT; CDR3aa: CASSLLGGGGNQPQHF
j_gene: TRBJ2-2; v_gene: TRBV6-5; len: 13; abundance: few; d_gene: -; CDR3nt: TGTGCCAGCAGTTACTCTCAGACCGGGGAGCTGTTTTTT; CDR3aa: CASSYSQTGELFF
j_gene: TRBJ1-1; v_gene: TRBV7-6; len: 14; abundance: -; d_gene: -; CDR3nt: TGTGCCAGCAGCTTAGAGGGGGGGGAGCTTGAAGCTTTCTTT; CDR3aa: CASSLEGGELEAFF
j_gene: TRBJ1-2; v_gene: TRBV6-1; len: 15; abundance: -; d_gene: -; CDR3nt: TGTGCCAGCAGTGAAGGTACCGGCCGACATCAGGGCTACACCTTC; CDR3aa: CASSEGTGRHQGYTF
j_gene: TRBJ1-4; v_gene: TRBV9; len: 14; abundance: -; d_gene: -; CDR3nt: TGTGCCAGCAGCGTGGGGGGGTCTAATGAAAAACTGTTTTTT; CDR3aa: CASSVGGSNEKLFF
j_gene: TRBJ1-5; v_gene: TRBV19; len: 16; abundance: once; d_gene: -; CDR3nt: TGTGCCAGTAGTATAGATTCGCAGGGCGCAAGTCAGCCCCAGCATTTT; CDR3aa: CASSIDSQGASQPQHF
j_gene: TRBJ1-2; v_gene: TRBV27; len: 16; abundance: -; d_gene: -; CDR3nt: TGTGCCAGCAGTCCGGACGCATGGACAGCTAACTATGGCTACACCTTC; CDR3aa: CASSPDAWTANYGYTF
j_gene: TRBJ2-5; v_gene: TRBV6-1; len: 14; abundance: few; d_gene: TRBD1; CDR3nt: TGTGCCAGCAGTAGACAGGGGGCGGGAGAGACCCAGTACTTC; CDR3aa: CASSRQGAGETQYF
j_gene: TRBJ2-7; v_gene: TRBV27; len: 12; abundance: -; d_gene: -; CDR3nt: TGTGCCAGCGCGGTTAGCTCCTACGAGCAGTACTTC; CDR3aa: CASAVSSYEQYF
j_gene: TRBJ2-5; v_gene: TRBV5-1; len: 15; abundance: -; d_gene: TRBD1; CDR3nt: TGCGCCAGCAGCCATGGACAGGGGTTCCAAGAGACCCAGTACTTC; CDR3aa: CASSHGQGFQETQYF
j_gene: TRBJ1-1; v_gene: TRBV6-5; len: 11; abundance: few; d_gene: -; CDR3nt: TGTGCCAGCAGTGGAAAGGGGCGAGCTTTCTTT; CDR3aa: CASSGKGRAFF
j_gene: TRBJ2-2; v_gene: TRBV4-1; len: 15; abundance: few; d_gene: -; CDR3nt: TGCGCCAGCAGCCAAGACCCCGTTAACACCGGGGAGCTGTTTTTT; CDR3aa: CASSQDPVNTGELFF
j_gene: TRBJ2-5; v_gene: TRBV28; len: 18; abundance: -; d_gene: TRBD2; CDR3nt: TGTGCCAGCAGTCACTCCGGGGGGACTAGCGGGAGTAGGGAGACCCAGTACTTC; CDR3aa: CASSHSGGTSGSRETQYF
j_gene: TRBJ2-7; v_gene: TRBV19; len: 14; abundance: -; d_gene: -; CDR3nt: TGTGCCACCGGGCCCGGGACGGACAGCTACGAGCAGTACTTC; CDR3aa: CATGPGTDSYEQYF
j_gene: TRBJ1-1; v_gene: TRBV5-4; len: 13; abundance: -; d_gene: -; CDR3nt: TGTGCCAGCAGCCTGTCGGCAGCGAGTGAAGCTTTCTTT; CDR3aa: CASSLSAASEAFF
j_gene: TRBJ1-1; v_gene: TRBV11-2; len: 16; abundance: -; d_gene: -; CDR3nt: TGTGCCAGCAGCGGCGGCTTGGAGGGATGGAACACTGAAGCTTTCTTT; CDR3aa: CASSGGLEGWNTEAFF
j_gene: TRBJ1-2; v_gene: TRBV7-3; len: 16; abundance: -; d_gene: -; CDR3nt: TGTGCCAGCAGCCCTCGGGGGGGAGAGGCTAACTATGGCTACACCTTC; CDR3aa: CASSPRGGEANYGYTF
j_gene: TRBJ1-3; v_gene: TRBV5-8; len: 16; abundance: -; d_gene: -; CDR3nt: TGTGCCAGCAGCCCCTGGACTAGTTCCTCTGGAAACACCATATATTTT; CDR3aa: CASSPWTSSSGNTIYF
j_gene: TRBJ2-2; v_gene: TRBV9; len: 15; abundance: few; d_gene: TRBD2; CDR3nt: TGTGCCAGCAGCCCTAGCGGGAGACACACCGGGGAGCTGTTTTTT; CDR3aa: CASSPSGRHTGELFF
j_gene: TRBJ2-1; v_gene: TRBV6-6; len: 16; abundance: -; d_gene: TRBD2; CDR3nt: TGTGCCAGCACCATGTTCCCGGGACTAGCCTTCAATGAGCAGTTCTTC; CDR3aa: CASTMFPGLAFNEQFF
j_gene: TRBJ1-4; v_gene: TRBV29-1; len: 13; abundance: -; d_gene: TRBD1; CDR3nt: TGCAGCGCAGACAGGGGGAGCGGTGAAAAACTGTTTTTT; CDR3aa: CSADRGSGEKLFF
j_gene: TRBJ1-2; v_gene: TRBV29-1; len: 12; abundance: -; d_gene: -; CDR3nt: TGCAGCGTGCTGACAGGAAACTATGGCTACACCTTC; CDR3aa: CSVLTGNYGYTF
j_gene: TRBJ1-5; v_gene: TRBV28; len: 17; abundance: -; d_gene: -; CDR3nt: TGTGCCAGCAGTTCATATCAGATAGGACTCATGAATCAGCCCCAGCATTTT; CDR3aa: CASSSYQIGLMNQPQHF
j_gene: TRBJ1-3; v_gene: TRBV5-1; len: 14; abundance: few; d_gene: -; CDR3nt: TGCGCCAGCAGCCCCGCGACAGCTGGAGAGACCATATATTTT; CDR3aa: CASSPATAGETIYF
j_gene: TRBJ1-3; v_gene: TRBV10-1; len: 14; abundance: -; d_gene: -; CDR3nt: TGCGCCAGCAGTCCCGAGGCCTCTGGAAACACCATATATTTT; CDR3aa: CASSPEASGNTIYF
j_gene: TRBJ2-5; v_gene: TRBV27; len: 15; abundance: few; d_gene: -; CDR3nt: TGTGCCAGCAGTAGGAGGACGGGCTTGGGGGAGACCCAGTACTTC; CDR3aa: CASSRRTGLGETQYF
j_gene: TRBJ1-1; v_gene: TRBV29-1; len: 13; abundance: -; d_gene: -; CDR3nt: TGCAGCGTTGAATTTAGTCTGAACACTGAAGCTTTCTTT; CDR3aa: CSVEFSLNTEAFF
j_gene: TRBJ2-1; v_gene: TRBV19; len: 19; abundance: once; d_gene: TRBD2; CDR3nt: TGTGCCAGTAGTATCTCCCCCCTAGCGGGAGGGCCTAGGTGGAATGAGCAGTTCTTC; CDR3aa: CASSISPLAGGPRWNEQFF
j_gene: TRBJ1-2; v_gene: TRBV9; len: 12; abundance: few; d_gene: -; CDR3nt: TGTGCCAGCAGCCTCAGGGGCTCTGGCTACACCTTC; CDR3aa: CASSLRGSGYTF
j_gene: TRBJ2-7; v_gene: TRBV28; len: 12; abundance: -; d_gene: -; CDR3nt: TGTGCCAGCAGTTTGTCTCGGTACGAGCAGTACTTC; CDR3aa: CASSLSRYEQYF
j_gene: TRBJ2-7; v_gene: TRBV27; len: 13; abundance: few; d_gene: -; CDR3nt: TGTGCCAGCAGTTTAGGGGCGCCCTACGAGCAGTACTTC; CDR3aa: CASSLGAPYEQYF
j_gene: TRBJ2-5; v_gene: TRBV19; len: 14; abundance: -; d_gene: -; CDR3nt: TGTGCCAGTAGTATTTTCGGTGTCCAAGAGACCCAGTACTTC; CDR3aa: CASSIFGVQETQYF
j_gene: TRBJ2-1; v_gene: TRBV7-8; len: 15; abundance: -; d_gene: TRBD2; CDR3nt: TGTGCCAGCAGCGAGACGGGGGGGTCCTACAATGAGCAGTTCTTC; CDR3aa: CASSETGGSYNEQFF
j_gene: TRBJ2-2; v_gene: TRBV25-1; len: 14; abundance: -; d_gene: -; CDR3nt: TGTGCCAGCAGTCACGTCCGCGACACCGGGGAGCTGTTTTTT; CDR3aa: CASSHVRDTGELFF
j_gene: TRBJ1-6; v_gene: TRBV6-1; len: 14; abundance: few; d_gene: -; CDR3nt: TGTGCCAGCGGGGCACTCTCGAGAAATTCACCCCTCCACTTT; CDR3aa: CASGALSRNSPLHF